This TCR beta chain was captured in a study of CD8+ T cells in alopecia areata listed by TCRdb under 2018. Background on the whole study: The treated patients took part in an open-label pilot trial in which moderate-to-severe alopecia areata was treated with oral tofacitinib at 5 to 10 mg twice daily. Patients stayed on tofacitinib for 6 to 18 months and then had 6 months of follow-up off drug so that delayed response and recurrence could be assessed. In both human patients and the C3H/HeJ mouse model, the study applied high-throughput TCRbeta sequencing to look at T cell clonal expansion in alopecia areata. On the human side, TCRbeta sequencing was run on scalp tissue and on sorted CD4+ and CD8+ peripheral blood T cells from healthy controls and from alopecia areata patients with either patchy or totalis/universalis disease. Patients on tofacitinib were biopsied at baseline and after 4 and 24 weeks of treatment, and several of the patients also had a later scalp biopsy. Clonality in the scalp was compared among normal scalp (n=4), patchy alopecia areata scalp (n=8), and alopecia totalis/universalis scalp (n=8). RNA was extracted with the PAXgene miRNA kit for fixed scalp, the miRNeasy kit for PBMCs, and the RNeasy kit for mouse skin. TCRbeta CDR3 regions were amplified by immunoSEQ multiplex PCR with 35 Vbeta forward and 13 Jbeta reverse primers.

This clone appeared a single time. Its antigen is not yet known. No per-base quality is available; no much larger clone lies one base away. Peripheral blood and lesional scalp punch biopsies were obtained from patients with alopecia areata. After PBMCs were isolated by density centrifugation and stained for CD3, CD4 and CD8, a FACSAria was used to sort CD4+ and CD8+ T cells. Overall results and qualifications from the work: Shared TCR sequences between patients were less evident than in mice, which may be partly attributable to HLA diversity in the patient population. Scalp TCR repertoire analysis is complicated because resident alphabeta T cells in normal human skin are also sequenced, whereas mouse skin is dominated by gammadelta T cells. Higher clonality and more expanded CD8+ clones were observed in lesional scalp than in normal scalp, particularly in alopecia totalis/universalis, a finding suggestive of antigenic drive.

The protocol used for the library was the immunoSEQ multiplex PCR assay. RNA was extracted from all samples and reverse transcribed into cDNA, which served as template for TCR sequencing. SuperScript III was used for first-strand cDNA synthesis, primed with a 2:1 mix of oligo-dT and random hexamers. A synthetic immune receptor repertoire was used to measure amplification bias, and any remaining bias was corrected computationally. The paper's processing steps were these. Raw reads were preprocessed for error removal, and CDR3 was defined according to IMGT conventions as running from the conserved cysteine to phenylalanine. Clonality was computed as 1 minus the Shannon entropy, with the entropy normalized by log2 of the number of productive unique TCRs. Whether each scalp clone was CD4 or CD8 was inferred by checking scalp TCRbeta sequences against the CD4 and CD8 repertoires from sorted blood. Drawn from immuneACCESS, this table holds only the in-frame rearrangements with V and J called that TCRdb kept. Clones are partly lost; checked studies trace under half to an unresolved V gene and leave the rest unexplained. Clonal size and the V and J genes are those of that table, whereas D and trimming came from the DNA. In this sample the table shows approximately 89,000 clones, roughly 42% of which occur a single time. Jointly, the top ten make up 0.75% to 0.8% of the sample.

Sequenced material: CD4+ T cells sorted from blood. The clonotype was recovered from a human donor with alopecia areata.

The CDR3 loop reads CSVEVRRTSGSSDTQYF. The DNA is TGCAGCGTTGAAGTAAGGAGGACTAGCGGGAGTTCAGATACGCAGTATTTT. The chain is assembled from TRBV29-1 and TRBJ2-3, with 13 bases matching TRBD2. According to the germline V gene, CDR1 reads SQVTM and CDR2 reads ANQGSEA. The CDR3 starts with the cysteine, ends with the phenylalanine, and has 17 residues. This entry keeps only the CDR3 DNA: 51 bases, framed from base 1. The V end gives up 1 base and the J end 4 bases, leaving 8 bases in the junction not matched to a gene.